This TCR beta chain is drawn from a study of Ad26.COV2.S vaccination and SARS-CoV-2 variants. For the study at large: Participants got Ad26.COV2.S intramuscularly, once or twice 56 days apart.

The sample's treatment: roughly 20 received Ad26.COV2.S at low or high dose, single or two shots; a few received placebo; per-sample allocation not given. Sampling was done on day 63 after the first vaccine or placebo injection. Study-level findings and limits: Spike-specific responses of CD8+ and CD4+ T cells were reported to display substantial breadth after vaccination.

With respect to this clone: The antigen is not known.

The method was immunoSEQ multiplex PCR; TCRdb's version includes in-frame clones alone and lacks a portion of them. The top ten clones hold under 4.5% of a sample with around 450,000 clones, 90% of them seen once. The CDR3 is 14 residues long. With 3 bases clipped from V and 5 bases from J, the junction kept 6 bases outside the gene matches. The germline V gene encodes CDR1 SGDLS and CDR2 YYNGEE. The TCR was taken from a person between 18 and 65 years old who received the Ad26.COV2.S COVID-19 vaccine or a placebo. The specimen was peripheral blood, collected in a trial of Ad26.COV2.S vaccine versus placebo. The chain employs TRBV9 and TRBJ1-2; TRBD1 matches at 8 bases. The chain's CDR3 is CASSARDRPYGYTF. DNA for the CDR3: TGTGCCAGCAGCGCCCGGGACAGGCCTTATGGCTACACCTTC.